This TCR beta chain derives from a study of T cell changes during pregnancy in multiple sclerosis. Profiling relied on immunoSEQ multiplex PCR, and the TCRdb table lists in-frame clones only, not all of them. The sample records under 95,000 clones, almost 95% being singletons. The CDR3 sequence is 15 residues long. Trimming shortened V by 4 bases and J by 2 bases, and 15 bases separated the two germline ends. In germline, CDR1 is SGHRS, CDR2 YFSETQ. Sequencing was performed on peripheral blood, taken after pregnancy. This chain connects TRBV5-1 to TRBJ1-2, with a possible D match to TRBD1 (6 bases). The sequence derives from a female donor with multiple sclerosis, enrolled in a pregnancy study. CDR3 sequence: CASSVSGHLNYGYTF. In DNA, the CDR3 is TGCGCCAGCAGCGTATCGGGACACCTAAACTATGGCTACACCTTC. The whole variable domain, remainder taken from reference TRBV5-1 and TRBJ1-2, is KAGVTQTPRYLIKTRGQQVTLSCSPISGHRSVSWYQQTPGQGLQFLFEYFSETQRNKGNFPGRFSGRQFSNSRSEMNVSTLELGDSALYLCASSVSGHLNYGYTFGSGTRLTVV.